These T cell receptor beta chains were read from a single sample in a study of cytomegalovirus exposure and HLA in healthy donors. Generated by immunoSEQ multiplex PCR, the TCRdb table keeps only in-frame clones and is missing some. The repertoire holds about 150,000 clones, with roughly 70% as singletons. Sequences were obtained from PBMCs. The receptors were gathered from a man aged 25 to 40 in good health and CMV-seronegative. Each CDR3 is given with its conserved first and last residue.

V: TRBV18; J: TRBJ2-7; CDR3: CASSPMGQGSYEQYF
V: TRBV5-4; J: TRBJ2-7; CDR3: CASSPPTQDEQYF
V: TRBV18; J: TRBJ2-2; CDR3: CASSPRQGSTGELFF
V: TRBV29-1; J: TRBJ1-1; CDR3: CSAEMNVRDTEAFF
V: TRBV9; J: TRBJ2-7; CDR3: CASSVGDRAFYEQYF
V: TRBV29-1; J: TRBJ1-2; CDR3: CSAKASNYGYTF
V: TRBV11-2; J: TRBJ1-1; CDR3: CASSLDATINTEAFF
V: TRBV30; J: TRBJ2-5; CDR3: CAWSRSGIQETQYF
V: TRBV28; J: TRBJ1-5; CDR3: CASSPASNQPQHF
V: TRBV10-3; J: TRBJ2-6; CDR3: CAISGAGDVSGANVLTF
V: TRBV15; J: TRBJ2-1; CDR3: CATSRGAPSRLVEQFF
V: TRBV27; J: TRBJ2-3; CDR3: CASSAQIRTAHTDTQYF
V: TRBV7-8; J: TRBJ2-7; CDR3: CASRWTGNSYEQYF
V: TRBV5-4; J: TRBJ2-3; CDR3: CASSFGGGGLTDTQYF
V: TRBV28; J: TRBJ1-2; CDR3: CATSSSAGYTF
V: TRBV28; J: TRBJ1-6; CDR3: CASVIHGGIDRVGSPLHF
V: TRBV5-6; J: TRBJ2-2; CDR3: CASSLPGTGYTGELFF
V: TRBV7-2; J: TRBJ1-3; CDR3: CASSSTGGSGNTIYF
V: TRBV7-9; J: TRBJ2-3; CDR3: CASSGTSGKYTDTQYF
V: TRBV7-2; J: TRBJ2-7; CDR3: CASSPTVSYEQYF
V: TRBV5-1; J: TRBJ1-6; CDR3: CASSSGQGNSPLNF
V: TRBV2; J: TRBJ2-3; CDR3: CASSESGLPTDTQYF
V: TRBV7-9; J: TRBJ2-5; CDR3: CASSITRYQETQYF
V: TRBV29-1; J: TRBJ2-2; CDR3: CSVEERGWTGELFF
V: TRBV6-5; J: TRBJ2-5; CDR3: CASSPRQQETQYF
V: TRBV7-9; J: TRBJ1-5; CDR3: CASSSTGLEQPQHF
V: TRBV5-1; J: TRBJ2-2; CDR3: CASSWTGGAWTGELFF
V: TRBV6-1; J: TRBJ1-5; CDR3: CASAGTGRDQPQHF
V: TRBV5-1; J: TRBJ2-7; CDR3: CASSLEQFGYEQYF
V: TRBV7-6; J: TRBJ2-1; CDR3: CASSLGGGEQFF
V: TRBV7-7; J: TRBJ2-5; CDR3: CASSSGQGLGGTQYF
V: TRBV6-1; J: TRBJ2-7; CDR3: CASSNTGVYEQYF
V: TRBV13; J: TRBJ2-1; CDR3: CASSTLAGGPTNEQFF
V: TRBV30; J: TRBJ1-4; CDR3: CACGGEKLFF
V: TRBV29-1; J: TRBJ1-2; CDR3: CSVDGTGTNYGYTF
V: TRBV18; J: .; CDR3: CASSPPAGSYEQYF
V: TRBV10-3; J: TRBJ1-2; CDR3: CAITSLTGDGYGYTF
V: TRBV2; J: TRBJ2-5; CDR3: CASSEDRTGVMQETQYF
V: TRBV28; J: TRBJ1-2; CDR3: CASSFATGGGIGGYTF
V: TRBV29-1; J: TRBJ1-1; CDR3: CSVGTVLSTEAFF
V: TRBV19; J: TRBJ1-5; CDR3: CASTPPGARNQPQHF
V: TRBV5-1; J: TRBJ1-4; CDR3: CASSHSQGSDEKLFF
V: TRBV30; J: TRBJ2-1; CDR3: CAWTTSYEQFF
V: TRBV6-5; J: TRBJ1-1; CDR3: CASSYSQNTEAFF
V: TRBV27; J: TRBJ1-1; CDR3: CASSLSAAGGYTEAFF
V: TRBV7-2; J: TRBJ2-7; CDR3: CASSPFRDRTYEQYF
V: TRBV5-4; J: TRBJ2-3; CDR3: CASSPGTGSEDTQYF
V: TRBV6-1; J: TRBJ1-6; CDR3: CASSEGTGGSPLHF
V: TRBV4-3; J: TRBJ2-6; CDR3: CASSQDGQRGASGANVLTF
V: TRBV4-1; J: TRBJ1-2; CDR3: CASSQDRQVSSYGYTF
V: TRBV29-1; J: TRBJ2-2; CDR3: CSAHTGTGHTGELFF
V: TRBV5-1; J: TRBJ2-1; CDR3: CASSWNRGNSYNEQFF
V: TRBV7-3; J: TRBJ1-1; CDR3: CASSPSDRERAFF
V: TRBV5-4; J: TRBJ2-2; CDR3: CASSPQAGNTGELFF
V: TRBV28; J: TRBJ1-2; CDR3: CASRGGLLYGYTF
V: TRBV9; J: TRBJ2-5; CDR3: CASSVGAGGYQETQYF
V: TRBV11-2; J: TRBJ2-3; CDR3: CASSTTRGPDTQYF
V: TRBV27; J: TRBJ2-5; CDR3: CASSSLYDGGQETQYF
V: TRBV7-2; J: TRBJ1-5; CDR3: CASSPGEIGQPQHF
V: TRBV27; J: .; CDR3: CASSQGSEQYF